These 32 T cell receptor beta chains originate from one sample sequenced in a study of prognosis after radiotherapy for stage I lung cancer (dated by TCRdb to about 2021). The sequencer was an Illumina HiSeq 3000. Two rounds of multiplex PCR were used to amplify the TCR beta CDR3 region from genomic DNA. The first PCR round used primers specific to each TRBV and TRBJ gene, and the primer sequences were filed in Chinese patent CN105087789A. TCRdb reanalyzed the raw reads on its own, using fastp at Q25 for trimming and MiXCR for clone calling, and kept in-frame beta chains. For every CDR3 protein sequence, its rows merge into one entry that carries the most common genes and DNA. In all, the sample holds tens of thousands of distinct CDR3 sequences, and approximately 25% of those were seen once. The leading ten clones occupy 25% to 30% of the sample. Sequenced material: PBMCs, taken before or after stereotactic body radiation therapy (not recorded which). Receptors were obtained from a donor at least 50 years old with non-small cell lung cancer.

This clonotype was observed at least ten times. The V and J genes are TRBV28 and TRBJ1-2; TRBD1 agrees at 8 bases. This CDR3 contains 15 residues. V lost 2 bases to trimming and J lost 7 bases; unmatched junction nucleotides: 9. Germline V lookup: CDR1 MDHEN, CDR2 SYDVKM. The CDR3 protein is CASSLTPGGAGGYTF. In DNA form, the CDR3 reads TGTGCCAGCAGTTTAACCCCAGGGGGCGCGGGTGGCTACACCTTC.

This clonotype showed up just once. One base separates it from a far larger clone, so it is likely a read error. This chain uses TRBV20-1 with TRBJ2-7; 7 bases line up with TRBD1. V lost 6 bases and J lost 7; bases outside the gene matches: 18. There are 15 residues in the CDR3. Germline values: CDR1 DFQATT, CDR2 SNEGSKA (reference sequence). This CDR3 reads CSATTGTETYNEQYF. The CDR3, as DNA: TGCAGTGCCACCACCGGGACAGAGACATACAATGAGCAGTACTTC.

This clonotype was seen only once. The chain uses TRBV5-1 and TRBJ2-1, with D tentatively TRBD1 or TRBD2 (5 bases each). V was clipped by 2 bases and J by 4 bases, with 16 bases between them. Germline V gene sequence: CDR1 SGHRS, CDR2 YFSETQ. This CDR3 spans 16 amino acids. The CDR3 nucleotides read TGCGCCAGCAGCTTCTGGACATGGGACGTTTACAATGAGCAGTTCTTC. It codes for CASSFWTWDVYNEQFF. The entire variable domain, with the rest obtained from reference TRBV5-1 and TRBJ2-1, is as follows: KAGVTQTPRYLIKTRGQQVTLSCSPISGHRSVSWYQQTPGQGLQFLFEYFSETQRNKGNFPGRFSGRQFSNSRSEMNVSTLELGDSALYLCASSFWTWDVYNEQFFGPGTRLTVL.

The V call is TRBV30, the J call TRBJ1-3; 7 bases agree with TRBD1. Losses at the gene ends were 1 base for V and 4 bases for J; bases not matched to a gene: 13. The CDR3 length is 17 residues. Germline loops: CDR1 GTSNPN, CDR2 SVGIG (reference sequence). In nucleotides, the CDR3 is TGTGCCTGGAGTGATCCTTGGGGAGGGGGCTGGGGAAACACCATATATTTT. Its translation: CAWSDPWGGGWGNTIYF.

This clonotype was counted at least ten times. The chain has TRBV19 and TRBJ2-1, with D perhaps given as TRBD1 or TRBD2 (5 bases each). Trimming left V 0 bases short and J 4 bases short, with 7 bases between. The CDR3 length is 14 residues. CDR1 is LNHDA, CDR2 SQIVND, per germline (reference sequence). The CDR3 region is CASSIEGEYNEQFF. The CDR3 DNA reads TGTGCCAGTAGTATAGAAGGGGAGTACAATGAGCAGTTCTTC.

The table lists this clonotype with many counts. The V and J genes are TRBV5-1 and TRBJ1-1, with D perhaps matching TRBD1 (6 bases). Trimming took off 4 bases at V and 3 bases at J, with 13 bases between the two ends. CDR1 is SGHRS, CDR2 YFSETQ, per germline. This CDR3 is 14 amino acids long. The DNA of the CDR3 is TGCGCCAGCAGCAGACAGGCGGGGGACACTGAAGCTTTCTTT. It specifies CASSRQAGDTEAFF.

This clonotype has just one count. Since a much larger clone is just one base distant, this may be a read error. The chain links TRBV2 to TRBJ1-1; D not resolved. CDR3 length: 13 residues. Between the trimmed V and J ends, which lost 8 bases and 2 bases, there was a span of 12 bases. CDR1 and CDR2 (germline): SNHLY, FYNNEI. The CDR3 DNA reads TGTGCCAGCTCCATCGCAGAAAACACTGAAGCTTTCTTT. Amino acids: CASSIAENTEAFF.

This clonotype showed up many times. The chain employs TRBV19 and TRBJ1-5; D uncertain. V dropped 6 bases and J dropped 5 bases, with 11 bases sitting between them. Germline CDR1 LNHDA, CDR2 SQIVND (reference sequence). The length of the CDR3 is 13 residues. CDR3 bases: TGTGCCAGTAGCAGGACCGGGGATCAGCCCCAGCATTTT. Residues: CASSRTGDQPQHF.

This clonotype occurred many times. V is TRBV7-3 and J is TRBJ2-2, with D tentatively TRBD1 or TRBD2 (6 bases each). CDR3 length: 17 amino acids. The ends were cut back, 5 bases at V and 1 base at J, with 17 bases in the middle. Germline V lookup: CDR1 SGHTA, CDR2 FQGTGA. The CDR3 is CASSPLQGGWNTGELFF. The CDR3 DNA is TGTGCCAGCAGCCCACTCCAAGGGGGGTGGAACACCGGGGAGCTGTTTTTT.

This clonotype came up many times. The chain employs TRBV6-2 or TRBV6-3 and TRBJ2-2, with TRBD2 matching over 8 bases. Per germline, CDR1 MNHEY and CDR2 SVGEGT. The CDR3 runs 15 residues. Trimming at V came to 5 bases and at J to 0 bases, leaving 2 bases not matched to a gene. In nucleotides, the CDR3 is TGTGCCAGCAGTATTAGCGGGACGAACACCGGGGAGCTGTTTTTT. Translating it yields CASSISGTNTGELFF.

This clonotype was counted many times. CDR3 residues: CASSLVGQRGITQETQYF. The CDR3 DNA follows: TGTGCCAGCAGCCTAGTCGGCCAGCGGGGGATAACGCAAGAGACCCAGTACTTC. The genes are TRBV7-8 and TRBJ2-5; the match to TRBD2 covers 8 bases. V lost 5 bases to trimming and J lost 2 bases; unmatched junction nucleotides: 16. Germline V lookup: CDR1 SGHVS, CDR2 FQNEAQ. The CDR3 sequence is 18 residues long. Using reference TRBV7-8 and TRBJ2-5 for the parts outside the CDR3, the full variable domain is GAGVSQSPRYKVAKRGQDVALRCDPISGHVSLFWYQQALGQGPEFLTYFQNEAQLDKSGLPSDRFFAERPEGSVSTLKIQRTQQEDSAVYLCASSLVGQRGITQETQYFGPGTRLLVL.

This clonotype has at least ten counts. CDR3: CASARDYPYEQYF. CDR3 in DNA: TGTGCCAGCGCCCGGGACTACCCCTACGAGCAGTACTTC. The chain has TRBV3-1 and TRBJ2-7, with TRBD2 matching 7 bases. CDR3 length: 13 amino acids. Trimming took 8 bases from V and 2 from J; bases not matched to a gene: 6. CDR1 is LGHDT, CDR2 YNNKEL, per germline (reference sequence).

Worth noting for this clonotype: A much larger clone differs from this one at a single base, so this may be a read error. The CDR3 region has the DNA TGTTCCAGCAGCTTAGGGATAAGGAACAATGAGCAGTTCTTC. Its protein is CSSSLGIRNNEQFF. The chain has TRBV5-4 and TRBJ2-1; D is unclear. This CDR3 comprises 14 residues. CDR1 and CDR2 (germline): SGHNT, YYREEE (reference sequence).

This clonotype has a count of ten or more. This chain joins TRBV12-3 or TRBV12-4 and TRBJ2-5, with a possible D match to TRBD1 (6 bases). The V and J ends lost 5 bases and 5 bases respectively, with 18 bases between them. This CDR3 region has 15 residues. Here the CDR3 reads CASSLDSGARETQYF. CDR3 DNA sequence: TGTGCCAGCAGTCTGGACTCAGGGGCACGGGAGACCCAGTACTTC.

This clonotype was seen at least ten times. This sequence joins TRBV20-1 and TRBJ2-7, with 8 bases matching TRBD1. The trim removed 7 bases at V and 0 bases at J, leaving 8 bases unmatched. This CDR3 region has 14 residues. In germline, CDR1 is DFQATT, CDR2 SNEGSKA (reference sequence). Written as DNA, the CDR3 is TGCAGTGTAATGCCGGGGACAGGCTCCTACGAGCAGTACTTC. Translating gives CSVMPGTGSYEQYF.

This clonotype was detected a few times. CDR3 in DNA: TGTGCCAGCAGTGCCTCGCGGGGGGCCAAAAACATTCAGTACTTC. This translates into CASSASRGAKNIQYF. The V gene is TRBV6-1, the J gene TRBJ2-4; 7 bases are shared with TRBD2. The germline V gene has CDR1 MNHNS and CDR2 SASEGT. CDR3 length equals 15 residues. J was trimmed by 1 base and V by 4 bases; bases with no gene match: 4.

This clonotype was seen more than once but under ten times. This sequence may be a read error, since a much larger clone differs from it by one base. The V gene is TRBV19, the J gene TRBJ1-1; possible D gene TRBD1, 5 bases. This CDR3 is 13 amino acids long. Looked up from germline, CDR1 is LNHDA and CDR2 is SQIVND (reference sequence). Here the CDR3 DNA reads TGTGCCAGCACTCCGACAGTAATTACTGAAGCTCTCTTT. Translated, it gives CASTPTVITEALF.

This clonotype was detected many times. Possible read error: a much larger clone is one base away. DNA for the CDR3: TGTGCCAGCAGCTTAGAGGTCGCCGGGGAGCTGTTTTTT. It encodes CASSLEVAGELFF. This sequence joins TRBV11-1 and TRBJ2-2; D unclear. Trimming shortened V by 1 base and J by 6 bases, and 6 bases separated the two germline ends. The CDR3 spans 13 residues. Looked up from germline, CDR1 is SGHAT and CDR2 is FQDESV (reference sequence).

This clonotype was picked up many times. The CDR3 nucleotides are TGTGCCAGCAGTCTACCTACGATCACAGATACGCAGTATTTT. Translating gives CASSLPTITDTQYF. The chain couples TRBV28 to TRBJ2-3; D gene ambiguous. Germline CDR1 is MDHEN and CDR2 is SYDVKM. The CDR3 contains 14 residues. With 5 bases removed from V and 2 bases from J, the gap between germline ends came to 11 bases.

This clonotype has ten or more counts. The chain links TRBV28 to TRBJ1-5, with 7 bases that match TRBD1. The CDR3 has 14 amino acids. CDR1 is MDHEN, CDR2 SYDVKM, per germline. J gave up 2 bases and V 5 bases, and 3 bases lay outside the gene matches. This CDR3 reads CASSLTGGNQPQHF. In DNA form, the CDR3 reads TGTGCCAGCAGTCTAACAGGGGGCAATCAGCCCCAGCATTTT.

For this clonotype: A far larger clone is off by one base, so a read error is likely. The chain joins TRBV6-5 to TRBJ2-1; D gene uncertain. The CDR3 consists of 17 residues. Trimming cost V 6 bases and J 0 bases, with 18 bases left between them. The V gene's germline CDR1 is MNHEY and CDR2 SVGAGI. CDR3 sequence: CASRDPCPQSSYNEQFF. DNA for the CDR3: TGTGCCAGCAGGGATCCGTGCCCCCAGAGCTCCTACAATGAGCAGTTCTTC.

As regards this clonotype: It may be a read error: a sequence one base away is much more abundant. The CDR3 DNA reads as TGTGCCAGCAGCTTGGAACGGGCTTTGAGCGGAAACACCATATATTTT. This translates into CASSLERALSGNTIYF. This rearrangement joins TRBV5-5 to TRBJ1-3, with unresolved D. CDR3 length equals 16 residues. Germline CDR1 SGHKS, CDR2 YYEKEE (reference sequence). The germline V and J ends were trimmed by 0 bases and 4 bases, with 14 bases remaining between them.

The chain joins TRBV9 to TRBJ2-7, with a possible D match to TRBD2 (5 bases). The CDR3 is 15 residues long. Trimming stripped 4 bases from V and 2 bases from J, with 16 bases between. CDR1 and CDR2 from the germline V gene are SGDLS and YYNGEE. Here the CDR3 reads CASSPAVPRAYEQYF. Here the CDR3 DNA reads TGTGCCAGCAGCCCGGCAGTCCCGAGGGCCTACGAGCAGTACTTC.

In this sample, this clonotype turned up many times. The rearrangement links TRBV2 to TRBJ1-2, with 12 bases fitting TRBD1. V shed 2 bases, J shed 6 bases, and the junction held 4 bases outside the gene matches. The CDR3 sequence is 15 residues long. CDR1 is SNHLY, CDR2 FYNNEI, per germline. Here the CDR3 reads CASSEQGTGGHGYTF. In DNA form, the CDR3 reads TGTGCCAGCAGTGAACAGGGGACAGGGGGCCATGGCTACACCTTC.

This clonotype was picked up a small number of times. A much more abundant neighbour one base away suggests this may be a read error. The chain uses TRBV7-2 and TRBJ2-7; TRBD2 matches at 9 bases. Germline V gene sequence: CDR1 SGHTA, CDR2 FQGNSA. V dropped 2 bases and J dropped 2; count of bases not matched to a gene: 19. This CDR3 has 20 residues. The DNA of the CDR3 is TGTGCCAGCAGCTTAAGGGGTTCGGCTAGCGGGAACTTTGATCCCTACGAGCAGTACTTC. It encodes CASSLRGSASGNFDPYEQYF.

At least ten counts were recorded for this clonotype. This chain connects TRBV7-3 to TRBJ2-2; no definite D call. Germline CDR1 reads SGHTA; CDR2 reads FQGTGA. The CDR3 consists of 14 residues. Trimming pared 4 bases from V and 5 bases from J, leaving 11 bases between. The CDR3 protein is CASSSGRRTGELFF. Here the CDR3 DNA reads TGTGCCAGCAGCTCCGGACGGCGAACCGGGGAGCTGTTTTTT.

On this clonotype itself: The junction does not match germline at one end; this may be a read error. This chain joins TRBV6-1 and TRBJ1-5, with no clear D. Germline lookup yields CDR1 MNHNS and CDR2 SASEGT. The CDR3 totals 15 residues. Written as DNA, the CDR3 is TGTGCCAGCAGTGAAGCACTGCAGGTCAGTCAGACCCAGCATTTT. Translated: CASSEALQVSQTQHF.

This clonotype occurred many times. The chain is built from TRBV20-1 and TRBJ1-3; no reliable D call. Germline values: CDR1 DFQATT, CDR2 SNEGSKA (reference sequence). Trimming cost V 6 bases and J 0 bases, with 6 bases left between them. The length of the CDR3 is 12 residues. CDR3 amino acids: CSAWNSGNTIYF. The CDR3 DNA reads TGCAGTGCGTGGAACTCTGGAAACACCATATATTTT.

This clonotype was seen at least ten times. The chain is built from TRBV20-1 and TRBJ2-5; 12 bases are a match to TRBD2. The CDR3 totals 14 residues. V shed 0 bases, J shed 9 bases, and the junction held 5 bases outside the gene matches. Looked up from germline, CDR1 is DFQATT and CDR2 is SNEGSKA (reference sequence). As DNA, the CDR3 is TGCAGTGCTAGAGAAGGGCTAGCGGGAGGGTCCCAGTACTTC. Residues: CSAREGLAGGSQYF.

This clonotype was found many times. CDR3 protein: CASSLQRGEVAFF. CDR3 DNA sequence: TGTGCCAGCAGCTTACAGCGCGGGGAAGTGGCTTTCTTT. The chain carries TRBV7-3 and TRBJ1-1; no clear D. V was trimmed by 2 bases and J by 11 bases, leaving 15 bases between them. The CDR3 is made up of 13 amino acids. In germline, CDR1 is SGHTA, CDR2 FQGTGA.

About this clonotype itself: This may be a read error: a much more frequent sequence differs by one nucleotide. The rearrangement links TRBV2 to TRBJ2-3, with 7 bases aligning to TRBD1. V lost 6 bases and J lost 5; bases outside the gene matches: 23. The CDR3 has 19 amino acids. Germline V gene data show CDR1 as SNHLY and CDR2 as FYNNEI. CDR3 sequence reads: CASSGLILTGVHVRDTQYF. The CDR3 DNA reads as TGTGCCAGCAGCGGTCTTATCCTAACAGGGGTTCATGTTCGAGATACGCAGTATTTT.

This clonotype has a handful of counts. With only one base between it and a far larger clone, this is likely a read error. The CDR3 loop is CASSYGTEQYF. The DNA for the CDR3 is TGTGCCAGCAGTTACGGGACAGAGCAGTACTTC. The chain recombines TRBV6-9 with TRBJ2-7; D might be TRBD1 (6 bases). This CDR3 comprises 11 residues. The germline CDR1 and CDR2 sequences are MNHGY and SVAAGI. The V end lost 3 bases, the J end lost 7 bases, and 7 bases lay between the germline ends.